The 20 T cell receptor beta chains below were found in one sample sequenced in a study of technical replicates of blood from a few donors. Data came from immunoSEQ multiplex PCR; TCRdb stores just in-frame clones and leaves some out. The sample lists some 80,000 clones; roughly nine tenths were seen once. Sequenced sample: T cells isolated from PBMCs. These receptors were obtained from a human donor in good health.

This sequence joins TRBV7-8 and TRBJ2-2; D uncertain. The V gene lost 10 bases and the J gene lost 3 bases, with 9 bases spanning the gap. Germline-derived CDR1 and CDR2 are SGHVS and FQNEAQ. This CDR3 spans 12 amino acids. In DNA form, the CDR3 reads TGTGCCAACGACAAGGACACCGGGGAGCTGTTTTTT. Translation gives CANDKDTGELFF.

This clone was detected once. The junction shows a germline mismatch at one end, possibly a read error. This sequence joins TRBV5-1 and TRBJ2-1, with D unclear. Germline assignment: CDR1 SGHRS and CDR2 YFSETQ. This CDR3 region has 15 residues. This CDR3 reads CASRLAPGTYNEQFF. The DNA for the CDR3 is TGCGCCAGCAGGTTGGCTCCGGGTACCTACAATGAGCAGTTCTTC.

The rearrangement uses TRBV25-1 and TRBJ2-7, with D tentatively TRBD1 (6 bases). This CDR3 region has 15 residues. Germline CDR1 is MGHDK and CDR2 is SYGVNS. The ends were cut back, 4 bases at V and 0 bases at J, with 13 bases in the middle. As DNA, the CDR3 is TGTGCCAGCAGTGCCCCGGACAGCCTCTCCTACGAGCAGTACTTC. It translates to CASSAPDSLSYEQYF.

V is TRBV2 and J is TRBJ2-7; a possible D gene is TRBD2 (5 bases). Trimming removed 6 bases from V and 0 bases from J, with 15 bases in between. This CDR3 has 15 amino acids. The germline CDR1 and CDR2 sequences are SNHLY and FYNNEI. CDR3 nucleotides: TGTGCCAGCAGACAGCGACGGGATGACTCCTACGAGCAGTACTTC. This sequence encodes CASRQRRDDSYEQYF.

This clone was counted only a few times. This chain joins TRBV9 and TRBJ1-4, with TRBD1 identical over 8 bases. V shed 3 bases and J 7 bases; nucleotides not matched to a gene: 5. Germline V lookup: CDR1 SGDLS, CDR2 YYNGEE. This CDR3 has 14 amino acids. The CDR3 is CASSDDRGGEKLFF. In DNA, the CDR3 is TGTGCCAGCAGCGACGACAGGGGCGGTGAAAAACTGTTTTTT.

The V gene is TRBV6-1, the J gene TRBJ2-1; 10 nucleotides match TRBD2. Germline CDR1 and CDR2: MNHNS and SASEGT. There are 17 residues in the CDR3. Losses at the gene ends were 1 base for V and 8 bases for J; bases not matched to a gene: 11. The CDR3: CASSEVRSGRAIDEQFF. CDR3 nucleotide sequence: TGTGCCAGCAGTGAAGTCAGGAGCGGGAGGGCGATCGATGAGCAGTTCTTC.

The gene calls are TRBV5-1 and TRBJ2-2; 10 positions agree with TRBD1. The CDR3 loop spans 15 amino acids. Per germline, CDR1 SGHRS and CDR2 YFSETQ. J lost 5 bases, V lost 4 bases, and 5 bases had no gene match. CDR3 in amino acids: CASSLGQGGTGELFF. The CDR3 DNA reads as TGCGCCAGCAGCCTCGGACAGGGGGGGACCGGGGAGCTGTTTTTT.

J is TRBJ1-5 and V is TRBV6-1, with D perhaps TRBD1 (6 bases). CDR3 size: 14 residues. Germline V gene lookup returns CDR1 MNHNS and CDR2 SASEGT. Trimming took off 7 bases at V and 5 bases at J, with 15 bases between the two ends. CDR3 DNA sequence: TGTGCCAGCAACGGACAGAGAGGAGATCAGCCCCAGCATTTT. Its protein is CASNGQRGDQPQHF.

The chain uses TRBV4-1 and TRBJ1-2, with D possibly matching TRBD1 (6 bases). Trimming stripped 0 bases from V and 5 bases from J, with 19 bases between. CDR1 is MGHRA and CDR2 is YSYEKL in the germline V gene. The CDR3 sequence is 17 residues long. CDR3 coding DNA: TGCGCCAGCAGCCAAGACCTCCCAGGGGTTCCGGGGTATGGCTACACCTTC. It specifies CASSQDLPGVPGYGYTF.

The chain uses TRBV15 and TRBJ1-3; TRBD1 matches 8 bases. Germline V gene sequence: CDR1 LNHNV, CDR2 YYDKDF (reference sequence). The CDR3 covers 15 residues. After removal of 5 bases from V and 3 bases from J, the junction contained 6 bases not matched to a gene. CDR3 sequence reads: CATSVSGGFGNTIYF. In DNA, the CDR3 is TGTGCCACCAGCGTGTCAGGGGGCTTTGGAAACACCATATATTTT.

The rearrangement uses TRBV29-1 and TRBJ1-2, with no clear D. The CDR3 is made up of 12 amino acids. From germline, CDR1 is SQVTM and CDR2 ANQGSEA. The V and J ends lost 4 bases and 5 bases respectively, with 11 bases between them. The CDR3 is CSVVGGNYGYTF. Written as DNA, the CDR3 is TGCAGCGTTGTCGGAGGGAATTATGGCTACACCTTC.

This chain's CDR3 is CASSQDEGRATEAFF. CDR3 DNA: TGCGCCAGCAGCCAAGATGAGGGTAGGGCCACTGAAGCTTTCTTT. The rearrangement uses TRBV4-1 and TRBJ1-1; no clear D. Trimming cost V 0 bases and J 4 bases, with 12 bases left between them. The CDR3 is 15 residues long. Germline V gene lookup returns CDR1 MGHRA and CDR2 YSYEKL.

V is TRBV28 and J is TRBJ2-7, with D possibly being TRBD2 (5 bases). The ends were cut back, 7 bases at V and 4 bases at J, with 17 bases in the middle. The CDR3 consists of 14 residues. From germline, CDR1 is MDHEN and CDR2 SYDVKM. The CDR3 spells CASTSRRRSYEQYF. The CDR3, as DNA: TGTGCCAGCACCTCCCGGAGGCGGTCTTACGAGCAGTACTTC.

This chain links TRBV11-2 with TRBJ2-1; 11 bases fit TRBD2. J gave up 5 bases and V 5 bases, and 5 bases lay outside the gene matches. The germline gives CDR1 SGHAT, CDR2 FQNNGV. The CDR3 extends over 15 amino acids. This CDR3 is CASSHLAGGDNEQFF. CDR3 in DNA: TGTGCCAGCAGCCACCTAGCGGGAGGAGACAATGAGCAGTTCTTC.

The CDR3 DNA sequence: TGTGCCAGCAGTGAATCTCCGGGGGGACCGGATGGCTACACCTTC. This codes for CASSESPGGPDGYTF. The rearrangement joins TRBV6-1 to TRBJ1-2; D might be TRBD1 (5 bases). V was clipped by 2 bases and J by 6 bases, with 16 bases between them. Germline V gene lookup returns CDR1 MNHNS and CDR2 SASEGT. The CDR3 totals 15 residues.

The chain uses TRBV5-1 and TRBJ2-2; D possibly corresponds to TRBD2 (6 bases). The V end lost 3 bases, the J end lost 8 bases, and 11 bases lay between the germline ends. Germline V gene data show CDR1 as SGHRS and CDR2 as YFSETQ. This CDR3 has 13 amino acids. The CDR3 reads CASSSEEGGELFF. For the CDR3, the DNA is TGCGCCAGCAGCTCCGAGGAGGGGGGGGAGCTGTTTTTT.

J is TRBJ2-3 and V is TRBV7-9; D is possibly TRBD1 (6 bases). The germline V gene encodes CDR1 SEHNR and CDR2 FQNEAQ (reference sequence). This CDR3 is built from 14 residues. Trimming stripped 4 bases from V and 6 bases from J, with 14 bases between. CDR3 DNA sequence: TGTGCCAGCAGCTATACAGGGATTTCCGATACGCAGTATTTT. As protein: CASSYTGISDTQYF. Variable domain in full (rest from reference TRBV7-9 and TRBJ2-3): DTGVSQNPRHKITKRGQNVTFRCDPISEHNRLYWYRQTLGQGPEFLTYFQNEAQLEKSRLLSDRFSAERPKGSFSTLEIQRTEQGDSAMYLCASSYTGISDTQYFGPGTRLTVL.

This clone was seen a handful of times. The chain is built from TRBV6-5 and TRBJ1-5; TRBD1 is a possible D gene (6 bases). Trimming removed 6 bases from V and 4 bases from J, with 13 bases in between. This CDR3 is 14 amino acids long. CDR1 and CDR2 (germline): MNHEY, SVGAGI. CDR3 DNA sequence: TGTGCCAGCAGATCAACAGGGTTTAATCAGCCCCAGCATTTT. As protein: CASRSTGFNQPQHF.

V and J are TRBV11-3 and TRBJ1-4; D may be TRBD1 (6 bases). The CDR3 totals 15 residues. V lost 6 bases and J lost 0, with 11 bases in between. CDR1 and CDR2 from the germline V gene are SGHNT and YENEEA. The CDR3 sequence is CASRQGGATNEKLFF. CDR3 coding DNA: TGTGCCAGCAGACAGGGTGGTGCAACTAATGAAAAACTGTTTTTT.

The DNA of the CDR3 is TGTGCAAGTCGCTTAGCACAAAGGACTAGGGCCTACGAGCAGTACTTC. Its protein is CASRLAQRTRAYEQYF. This chain links TRBV12-2 with TRBJ2-7; the table gives TRBD2 as D, unverified against the DNA. TRBV12-2 is listed as a pseudogene. The CDR3 contains 16 residues.